These T cell receptor beta chains were read from a single sample in a study of breast tumors, draining lymph nodes, adjacent tissues. One entry per CDR3 protein, called by TCRdb with MiXCR from the multiplex PCR reads. The sample contains approximately 10,000 distinct CDR3 sequences, about 48% of which appear only once. Material: breast tumor tissue. Receptors originate from a female donor with breast cancer. Some clones in this sample may be carry-over from other donors' samples. The conserved cysteine and the conserved F or W are not part of the CDR3 here. D genes are given only for firm matches. Where a row states a size, it is once, few, many or the class of an expanded clone; other rows omit it.

V: TRBV2
D: .
size: .
CDR3: ASQGTGRGNEQF

V: TRBV19
D: .
size: few
CDR3: ASGVWGNEQY

V: TRBV5-1
D: TRBD1
size: .
CDR3: ASSLAPGTVNQPQH

V: TRBV7-2
D: TRBD2
size: medium-sized
CDR3: ASTLVPGGPASTQY

V: TRBV9
D: .
size: .
CDR3: ASSVGAGRAHAYEQY

V: TRBV6-6
D: .
size: once
CDR3: ASAQGSVYEQY

V: TRBV6-5
D: TRBD2
size: .
CDR3: ASSRLKRTSDDETQY

V: TRBV5-4
D: TRBD1
size: .
CDR3: ASSQDREGNTIY

V: TRBV20-1
D: .
size: .
CDR3: SAIDLGGRTNEKLF

V: TRBV12-3/TRBV12-4
D: .
size: .
CDR3: ASSDRPNQPQH

V: TRBV25-1
D: TRBD2
size: few
CDR3: ASSEPTSGQETQY

V: TRBV4-2
D: TRBD2
size: once
CDR3: ASSRRPAGGYTDTQY

V: TRBV5-4
D: .
size: once
CDR3: ASRPSSYNSPLH

V: TRBV5-4
D: TRBD2
size: few
CDR3: ASSFSGTSAYTDTQY

V: TRBV19
D: .
size: medium-sized
CDR3: ASSHDRATNEKLF

V: TRBV6-5
D: .
size: .
CDR3: ANIRTGGRTEAF

V: TRBV20-1
D: .
size: .
CDR3: SAPRDGGYGYT

V: TRBV30
D: .
size: .
CDR3: AGRGESSYEQY

V: TRBV7-2
D: .
size: once
CDR3: ASSFGSLETQY

V: TRBV7-8
D: TRBD1
size: .
CDR3: ASSQITGTAYNEQF

V: TRBV9
D: .
size: .
CDR3: ASSGGRLDDKLF

V: TRBV6-6
D: TRBD1
size: .
CDR3: ASSGQGVRAYEQY

V: TRBV6-6
D: TRBD1
size: few
CDR3: ASSGQGAEQY

V: TRBV11-2
D: .
size: .
CDR3: ASSPMGGSNEKLF

V: TRBV7-2
D: .
size: .
CDR3: ASSLWASSEQY

V: TRBV6-1
D: TRBD1
size: .
CDR3: ASSRQGSYGYT

V: TRBV7-8
D: TRBD2
size: many
CDR3: ASIRAGDRTDTQY

V: TRBV9
D: TRBD1
size: .
CDR3: ASSSRAGGGEQY

V: TRBV2
D: TRBD2
size: few
CDR3: ASSEAWTSGGAQY

V: TRBV20-1
D: .
size: .
CDR3: SATPGRETQY

V: TRBV20-1
D: .
size: .
CDR3: SARDRVLGTDTQY

V: TRBV7-9
D: .
size: once
CDR3: ASSLLSGGDNEKLF

V: TRBV20-1
D: .
size: .
CDR3: SVISPGRNQPRH

V: TRBV5-1
D: .
size: many
CDR3: ASSSLGEEAF

V: TRBV6-1
D: .
size: .
CDR3: ASSQVEGSYEQY

V: TRBV5-4
D: .
size: .
CDR3: ASSLTGETQY

V: TRBV7-8
D: TRBD1
size: many
CDR3: ATATGPSNQPQH

V: TRBV2
D: .
size: .
CDR3: ASSPDKRNYGYT

V: TRBV6-5
D: TRBD1
size: .
CDR3: ASSPDRVVGEQY

V: TRBV2
D: .
size: .
CDR3: ASSGDAFSGANVLT

V: TRBV5-1
D: .
size: .
CDR3: ASSLAGTRGQPQH

V: TRBV11-3
D: .
size: many
CDR3: ASSLDGSPNTEAF

V: TRBV5-1
D: .
size: .
CDR3: ASSPGVRDEQY

V: TRBV6-6
D: TRBD1
size: .
CDR3: ASSQGGAYGYT

V: TRBV2
D: .
size: few
CDR3: ASTWNGGNQPQH

V: TRBV7-9
D: .
size: .
CDR3: ASSLEFSKHYEQY

V: TRBV18
D: .
size: many
CDR3: ASSSRRDSNQPQH

V: TRBV7-3
D: .
size: .
CDR3: ASSLKAAYEQY

V: TRBV20-1
D: .
size: .
CDR3: SAMRNRNTGELF

V: TRBV12-3/TRBV12-4
D: TRBD1
size: .
CDR3: ASSDGQGGQPQH

V: TRBV18
D: TRBD1
size: .
CDR3: ATFRGSGNTIY

V: TRBV19
D: .
size: .
CDR3: ASMGSLPYGYT

V: TRBV19
D: .
size: .
CDR3: ASTHTLGANVLT

V: TRBV2
D: .
size: .
CDR3: ASSRGRGEAQF

V: TRBV11-1
D: TRBD2
size: once
CDR3: ASSLIAGGETQY